Listed below are T cell receptor beta chains from one sample, sequenced in a study of T cell responses to AZD1222 COVID-19 vaccine. TCRdb's table, derived via immunoSEQ multiplex PCR, lists solely in-frame clones and lacks some. The sample yields 55,000 to 80,000 clones, roughly nine tenths seen once. The sequences come from peripheral blood, collected 28 days after the second AZD1222 dose. The source of these receptors is an adult who received the AZD1222 COVID-19 vaccine. The CDR3 runs from the conserved cysteine through the conserved F or W. D genes are given only for firm matches. Not every row has a clone size; where given, it reads once, few, many or a size class.

cdr3_nt cdr3_aa j_call clone_size d_call v_call
TGTGCCAGCAGCGAATTGTCCTGGTCTAACTATGGCTACACCTTC CASSELSWSNYGYTF TRBJ1-2 NA NA TRBV14
TGCGCCAGCAGCGATGTAACGGGAGCGGGAGCTAAAGATGAGCAGTTCTTC CASSDVTGAGAKDEQFF TRBJ2-1 NA TRBD2 TRBV4-1
TGTGCCAGCAGAAAAAAAGGTGCAGGGCCGGTGAACACTGAAGCTTTCTTT CASRKKGAGPVNTEAFF TRBJ1-1 NA NA TRBV5-6
TGCGCCAGCAGCCCGGGACAGGGCCTCGGAAGCACAGATACGCAGTATTTT CASSPGQGLGSTDTQYF TRBJ2-3 NA TRBD1 TRBV4-3
TGTGCCAGTAGCAACACCGCGAACACCGGGGAGCTGTTTTTT CASSNTANTGELFF TRBJ2-2 NA NA TRBV19
TGTGCCAGCAGCTTAGATGTCGGGAGGGCGGGTAATGAGCAGTTCTTC CASSLDVGRAGNEQFF TRBJ2-1 NA TRBD2 TRBV11-2
TGTGCCAGCAGCTTAGGCCGGACGCAGTACTTC CASSLGRTQYF TRBJ2-7 NA NA TRBV11-2
TGTGCCAGCAGCCCGGACAGTGAAGCTTTCTTT CASSPDSEAFF TRBJ1-1 NA NA TRBV7-2
TGTGCCAGTAGTTTACGATTTGATGAGCAGTTCTTC CASSLRFDEQFF TRBJ2-1 NA NA TRBV19
TGTGCCAGCTCACCAATGCAGGGGCGAGACTCTGGAAACACCATATATTTT CASSPMQGRDSGNTIYF TRBJ1-3 NA NA TRBV18
TGTGCCAGCAGCGTAGGAAGGGGGCCATCAGGTACGCAGTATTTT CASSVGRGPSGTQYF TRBJ2-3 NA TRBD1 TRBV9
TGTGCCAGCAGCTTTCCGAACAATGAGCAGTTCTTC CASSFPNNEQFF TRBJ2-1 NA NA TRBV11-3
TGCAGCGTTGACGTGGGGGACAAAGATACGCAGTATTTT CSVDVGDKDTQYF TRBJ2-3 NA NA TRBV29-1
TGTGCCAGCAGCGAAGGGACTAGCGGCCGCTCCGAGCAGTACTTC CASSEGTSGRSEQYF TRBJ2-7 NA TRBD2 TRBV5-4
TGCGCCAGCAGGACTGAACAGGGAGGAGGAGGAGAGACCCAGTACTTC CASRTEQGGGGETQYF TRBJ2-5 NA NA TRBV5-1
TGTGCCAGCAGCTTAGGGAGAGCCGGGACAGGGTATTCACCCCTCCACTTT CASSLGRAGTGYSPLHF TRBJ1-6 NA TRBD1 TRBV7-9
TGCGCCAGCAGCCCGAATGGTGTTACCTACGAGCAGTACTTC CASSPNGVTYEQYF TRBJ2-7 NA NA TRBV5-1
TGCGCCAGCACCAGGGGGGGGACTAGCGCCGGGGAGCTGTTTTTT CASTRGGTSAGELFF TRBJ2-2 NA TRBD2 TRBV4-1
TGTGCCTCACAGGGACAGGGGCATCAGCCCCAGCATTTT CASQGQGHQPQHF TRBJ1-5 few TRBD1 TRBV10-3
TGCGCCAGCAGCTTGGCCGATGGACGGCTCACTGAAGCTTTCTTT CASSLADGRLTEAFF TRBJ1-1 NA NA TRBV5-1
TGTGCCAGCAGCTCTCCCAGAACTTCTTATTCACCCCTCCACTTT CASSSPRTSYSPLHF TRBJ1-6 NA NA TRBV5-8
TGTGCCAGCAGCTTAAGCCCCCAAAGGGACACCGGGGAGCTGTTTTTT CASSLSPQRDTGELFF TRBJ2-2 NA NA TRBV7-8
TGTGCCAGTAGTATAGTACCAACGGACCCCCACGAGCAGTACTTC CASSIVPTDPHEQYF TRBJ2-7 NA NA TRBV19
TGCAGCATAAGACAGCAAACTAACTATGGCTACACCTTC CSIRQQTNYGYTF TRBJ1-2 NA NA TRBV29-1
TGTGCTAGTGGTTTGGTACCTGACAAGGCCCTACTTTCCTTC CASGLVPDKALLSF TRBJ1-2 NA NA TRBV12-5
TGCGCCAGCAGCCCCGGACAGGGCCCCGGGGAGCTGTTTTTT CASSPGQGPGELFF TRBJ2-2 NA TRBD1 TRBV5-1
TGTGCCAGCAGCCGGAGGGGACCCTCCTACGAGCAGTACTTC CASSRRGPSYEQYF TRBJ2-7 NA NA TRBV5-4
TGTGCCCCACAAAGGGTAGGGGTGGAGGAGTACTTC CAPQRVGVEEYF TRBJ2-4 NA NA TRBV21-1